This is a list of T cell receptor beta chains from one sample in a study of radiotherapy plus CTLA-4 blockade in lung cancer. Generated by immunoSEQ multiplex PCR, the TCRdb table keeps only in-frame clones and is missing some. The sample holds some 15,000 clones, more than 75% seen once. The starting material was peripheral blood, obtained from a patient treated with radiotherapy plus ipilimumab. The receptor set was obtained from a human donor with non-small cell lung cancer that progressed on radiotherapy plus ipilimumab. Some clones in this sample may be carry-over from other donors' samples. Each CDR3 is given with its conserved first and last residue. D genes are given only for firm matches. Where a row states a size, it is once, few, many or the class of an expanded clone; other rows omit it.

cdr3_nt cdr3_aa cdr3_length v_call clone_size j_call d_call
TGTGCCAGCAGCTTGCCGGGAGGGAGGGCCAAAAACATTCAGTACTTC CASSLPGGRAKNIQYF 16 TRBV5-4 . TRBJ2-4 TRBD2
TGTGCCAGCAGCTTGGGGGTCAGGGGGCCTAGTAATCAGCCCCAGCATTTT CASSLGVRGPSNQPQHF 17 TRBV5-5 . TRBJ1-5 TRBD1
TGTGCCAGCAGTGGGGGGCCGGGGACCTCCCTCTACGAGCAGTACTTC CASSGGPGTSLYEQYF 16 TRBV6-1 . TRBJ2-7 .
TGTGCCAGCAGCTTGGTAACTAGCGATGAGCAGTTCTTC CASSLVTSDEQFF 13 TRBV5-6 . TRBJ2-1 TRBD2
TGTGCCAGCAGCTTAGCCTTGACTAGCGGGACAGCAGATACGCAGTATTTT CASSLALTSGTADTQYF 17 TRBV7-6 once TRBJ2-3 TRBD2
TGTGCCAGCAGCTTAGAGGGACAGGGGTACTATGGCTACACCTTC CASSLEGQGYYGYTF 15 TRBV7-2 . TRBJ1-2 TRBD1
TGTGCCAGCAGCTTAGAGGCAGGGCCGACCCACGAGCAGTACTTC CASSLEAGPTHEQYF 15 TRBV7-7 . TRBJ2-7 .
TGTGCCAGCAGCCTAATCCTCGGGGACGAGCAGTACTTC CASSLILGDEQYF 13 TRBV4-2 once TRBJ2-7 .
TGTGCCACCAGCAGAAAAGGGGGTCAGGAAAAACTGTTTTTT CATSRKGGQEKLFF 14 TRBV15 . TRBJ1-4 .
TGTGCCAGCAGCTTGGGGACTAGGGTCTACAATGAGCAGTTCTTC CASSLGTRVYNEQFF 15 TRBV5-6 . TRBJ2-1 TRBD2
TGTGCCAGCAGTGTAGGGCGGGGGCCGGTCGCAGATACGCAGTATTTT CASSVGRGPVADTQYF 16 TRBV27 once TRBJ2-3 .
TGCGCCAGCAGCTTCCCAGCGGGGGGGCGGGACAATGAGCAGTTCTTC CASSFPAGGRDNEQFF 16 TRBV5-1 . TRBJ2-1 TRBD2
TGTGCCAGCAGCTTGGTCGAAGGGGCGAGGACTGAAGCTTTCTTT CASSLVEGARTEAFF 15 TRBV5-6 . TRBJ1-1 .
TGTGCCAGCAGTGGGGAGCGGGAATACACCGGGGAGCTGTTTTTT CASSGEREYTGELFF 15 TRBV2 . TRBJ2-2 TRBD2
TGTGCCAGCACCTATTGGGGTTTGGGACAGACGCCCAATGAGCAGTTCTTC CASTYWGLGQTPNEQFF 17 TRBV27 . TRBJ2-1 TRBD1
TGTGCCAGCAGCTTATCAATCAGTTTCGAGCAGTACTTC CASSLSISFEQYF 13 TRBV7-9 . TRBJ2-7 .
TGTGCCAGCAGTACGGACTCGAACACTGAAGCTTTCTTT CASSTDSNTEAFF 13 TRBV6-4 . TRBJ1-1 .
TGTGCCAGCAGTGGCCTCGGACTAGCCGTAGAGCAGTACTTC CASSGLGLAVEQYF 14 TRBV2 . TRBJ2-7 TRBD2
TGCAGGGTAGGGCAGGGATTGGAAGGGAACACTGAAGCTTTCTTT CRVGQGLEGNTEAFF 15 TRBV29-1 . TRBJ1-1 .
TGTGCCACCAGCAGAGATTGGGGCCCTTCGTACGAGCAGTACTTC CATSRDWGPSYEQYF 15 TRBV15 . TRBJ2-7 .
TGTGCCAGCAGCCAGACAGGGGGAACCCGCGAGCAGTACTTC CASSQTGGTREQYF 14 TRBV11-2 few TRBJ2-7 TRBD1
TGTGCCAGCAGCTTGGTACTAGCGGTGAATGAGCAGTTCTTC CASSLVLAVNEQFF 14 TRBV5-4 . TRBJ2-1 TRBD2
TGCGCCAGCAGCGATACTTCCCAGCGGGAGAACGATGAGCAGTTCTTC CASSDTSQRENDEQFF 16 TRBV4-3 . TRBJ2-1 TRBD2
TGTGCCAGCAGTGAACAGTTTACCTACGAGCAGTACTTC CASSEQFTYEQYF 13 TRBV25-1 few TRBJ2-7 .
TGTGCCAGTTTAGACAGGGCGATGTCGCGGACCGGGGAGCTGTTTTTT CASLDRAMSRTGELFF 16 TRBV27 . TRBJ2-2 TRBD1
TGCGCCAGCACCCGGACTCCCGGGGATACGCAGTATTTT CASTRTPGDTQYF 13 TRBV10-1 . TRBJ2-3 .
TGTGCCAGCAGCTTCACTAGCGGGGGGAGGCAGTTCTTC CASSFTSGGRQFF 13 TRBV11-2 . TRBJ2-1 TRBD2
TGTGCCAGCAGCGAGCAAGCCAGCGGGGGAGATACGCAGTATTTT CASSEQASGGDTQYF 15 TRBV9 . TRBJ2-3 TRBD2
TGCGCCAGCAGCCAAGAGGGGGGGGATGTGCAGTACTTC CASSQEGGDVQYF 13 TRBV4-3 . TRBJ2-7 TRBD2